This TCR beta chain was found in a study of T cell responses to AZD1222 COVID-19 vaccine. Study-wide points: Researchers report vaccine-associated CD4 TCRs spanning spike, with dominance at 160-218 and 743-854. There were mostly white British donors and more females than males, and clonal diversity was possibly underestimated.

Regarding this clone: Antigen: not known.

The CDR3 extends over 13 amino acids. The germline V and J ends were trimmed by 0 bases and 5 bases, with 5 bases remaining between them. Germline CDR1 SEHNR, CDR2 FQNEAQ (reference sequence). Here immunoSEQ multiplex PCR was the method, and the copy in TCRdb shows in-frame clones only, minus some. The sample contains roughly 77,000 clones, more than 85% of which appear only once. This chain connects TRBV7-9 to TRBJ2-1, with a possible D match to TRBD1 (5 bases). This receptor was obtained from an adult who received the AZD1222 COVID-19 vaccine. This sample comprised peripheral blood, obtained 28 days after the second AZD1222 dose. The CDR3 nucleotides read TGTGCCAGCAGCTTAGCGGGGCACAATGAGCAGTTCTTC. This encodes CASSLAGHNEQFF.